Each of the 4 T cell receptor beta chains below was sequenced from the same sample in a study of T-cell memory formation after mild COVID-19. TCRdb passed the 5' RACE reads through MiXCR, listing each CDR3 protein once. The sample carries under 300,000 distinct CDR3 sequences, about a sixth recorded once. Input material: PBMCs or a T cell subset sorted from them (not recorded which). Every receptor here comes from a man younger than 30 who had mild COVID-19 (a few samples of this study predate the infection). Cell type and time point are not known.

This clonotype turned up a few times. The chain carries TRBV20-1 and TRBJ1-5, with 12 bases lining up with TRBD1. The germline V gene has CDR1 DFQATT and CDR2 SNEGSKA (reference sequence). The CDR3 contains 15 residues. With V trimmed by 5 bases and J by 8 bases, 10 bases remained unmatched. CDR3: CSAVRDRGLGEPQHF. DNA of the CDR3: TGCAGTGCTGTACGGGACAGGGGGCTGGGAGAGCCCCAGCATTTT.

The chain carries TRBV18 and TRBJ1-4; D not certain. This CDR3 region has 13 residues. The germline V and J ends were trimmed by 3 bases and 8 bases, with 10 bases remaining between them. Germline values: CDR1 KGHSH, CDR2 LQKENI. CDR3 bases: TGTGCCAGCTCACCCCCTGTACGGGAAAAACTGTTTTTT. Translation: CASSPPVREKLFF.

This clonotype occurred a few times. V usage is TRBV4-3 and J usage is TRBJ1-2, with D possibly TRBD1 on 5 matching bases. The germline gives CDR1 LGHNA, CDR2 YSLEER. The CDR3 covers 16 residues. Deletions cut 3 bases from V and 5 bases from J, with 19 bases between. Here the CDR3 DNA reads TGCGCCAGCAGCCAGTACGCCGGGACGTTGGATTATGGCTACACCTTC. It yields the protein CASSQYAGTLDYGYTF.

This clonotype appeared many times. J is TRBJ2-1 and V is TRBV25-1; a possible D gene is TRBD1 (6 bases). V was cut by 5 bases and J by 0 bases, with 11 bases left in between. This CDR3 has 15 amino acids. Germline CDR1 and CDR2: MGHDK and SYGVNS. The CDR3 sequence is CASSLQGNSYNEQFF. In nucleotides, the CDR3 is TGTGCCAGCAGTTTACAGGGAAACTCCTACAATGAGCAGTTCTTC.